This T cell receptor (beta chain) stems from a study of control samples from healthy donors and cancer patients. Sequencing was performed with immunoSEQ multiplex PCR; in TCRdb, only in-frame clones are kept and a portion is missing. The data contain some 140,000 clones, roughly 94% of them singletons. V was trimmed by 2 bases and J by 4 bases, leaving 13 bases between them. There are 15 residues in the CDR3. Germline-derived CDR1 and CDR2 are SGHRS and YFSETQ. V and J are TRBV5-1 and TRBJ1-5; possibly TRBD1 for D (6 bases). Material for sequencing was PBMCs. This TCR was recovered from a man aged 60 to 69 with colorectal cancer. The CDR3 coding sequence is TGCGCCAGCAGCTTACAGGGAGACGTGAATCAGCCCCAGCATTTT. This sequence encodes CASSLQGDVNQPQHF.